Included here is one T cell receptor beta chain sequence, with context. The record originates from a study of regulatory T cells in long-lasting Graves disease. Overall study context: Patients with new Graves' disease had used antithyroid drugs below 3 months.

The authors built TCR beta libraries using iRepertoire HTBI primers and Arm-PCR of CDR3 regions. MiXCR, run by TCRdb on the multiplex PCR reads, gives a single entry per CDR3 protein. Of about 540,000 distinct CDR3 sequences in the sample, around an eighth are singletons; the top ten hold under 10%. Indicated time point: newly diagnosed GD, antithyroid drugs for less than 3 months. Following extraction of RNA from PBMCs, that RNA was used to make the TCR library. This CDR3 is built from 15 residues. The V gene lost 1 base and the J gene lost 4 bases, with 15 bases spanning the gap. Germline V gene lookup returns CDR1 SQVTM and CDR2 ANQGSEA. In addition, the sample was reused for a study of T cells in Graves' hyperthyroidism and ophthalmopathy.

The sequencing here drew on peripheral blood mononuclear cells (PBMCs), taken at new diagnosis, from a patient treated with antithyroid drugs. The sequence was obtained from a young man with Graves disease. The chain recombines TRBV29-1 with TRBJ2-3; TRBD2 is a possible D gene (5 bases). The CDR3 loop reads CSVEVDVLRADTQYF. CDR3 nucleotide sequence: TGCAGCGTTGAAGTTGATGTCTTGAGGGCAGATACGCAGTATTTT.